Listed here is a single TCR beta chain. Its antigen is as yet unknown. The sample is drawn from a study of identifying expanded T cells in peripheral blood. General study findings and limits: Roughly two-week clone count variance significantly increased as total template count grew. Over around two and four weeks, about 17 and 20 clones changed, versus approximately 1.2 between replicates.

No infections or other immune events were documented during collection. In germline, CDR1 is SGHRS, CDR2 YFSETQ. The CDR3 consists of 15 residues. With 0 bases removed from V and 8 bases from J, the gap between germline ends came to 15 bases. Sequencing was performed with immunoSEQ multiplex PCR; in TCRdb, only in-frame clones are kept and a portion is missing. The profile shows about 90,000 clones, approximately 83% of them singletons. Sequenced: blood. The TCR sequence derives from a person between 18 and 70 years old in good health. The V call is TRBV5-1, the J call TRBJ2-1, with D possibly TRBD1 on 5 matching bases. The CDR3 region is CASSLGGRDIDEQFF. The CDR3 DNA reads TGCGCCAGCAGCTTGGGGGGCAGGGATATAGATGAGCAGTTCTTC.